This T cell receptor (beta chain) was captured in a study of shared clonotypes between healthy human individuals. Measured with immunoSEQ multiplex PCR; TCRdb has only the in-frame clones, and not every one. Of approximately 640,000 clones listed, 90% are singletons. CD8 memory combined CD45RO+ cells with CCR7-negative CD45RA+ TemRA cells. The sequenced sample was memory CD8+ T cells from PBMCs. Stated subset: CD45RO+ cells pooled with CCR7-negative TemRA cells. The receptor was derived from a man younger than 35 in good health. Some clones in this sample may be carry-over from other donors' samples.

CDR3: CASSGSRESSYNEQFF. CDR3 DNA sequence: TGTGCCAGCAGCGGGTCGAGGGAGAGCTCCTACAATGAGCAGTTCTTC. The rearrangement joins TRBV9 to TRBJ2-1; TRBD2 might be the D (5 bases). Germline V gives CDR1 SGDLS, CDR2 YYNGEE. The length of the CDR3 is 16 residues. Trimming shortened V by 3 bases and J by 0 bases, and 13 bases separated the two germline ends.